A selection of T cell receptor beta chains follows, all from one sample in a study of CD8 T cells in Susac syndrome. A single record per CDR3 protein comes from TCRdb applying MiXCR to the immunoSEQ multiplex PCR reads. The sample yields about 280,000 distinct CDR3 sequences, approximately 85% seen once. Sequences were obtained from CD8+ T cells from PBMCs. These receptors were collected from a human donor with multiple sclerosis. Both conserved end residues are part of each CDR3. D genes are given only for firm matches. Some rows mark clone size as missing; the rest say once, few, many or name a class of expanded clone.

length: 15
D: TRBD2
size: .
V: TRBV19
J: TRBJ2-7
CDR3: CASSMSSGSRYEQYF
DNA: TGTGCCAGTAGTATGTCTAGCGGGAGTCGGTACGAGCAGTACTTC

length: 12
D: .
size: .
V: TRBV9
J: TRBJ1-1
CDR3: CASSVQGGTAFF
DNA: TGTGCCAGCAGCGTACAGGGAGGAACGGCTTTCTTT

length: 15
D: .
size: once
V: TRBV7-8
J: TRBJ2-7
CDR3: CASSLDPGLFYGQYF
DNA: TGTGCCAGCAGCTTAGATCCGGGCCTCTTCTACGGGCAGTACTTC

length: 13
D: .
size: .
V: TRBV7-9
J: TRBJ2-7
CDR3: CASSTRQFYEQYF
DNA: TGTGCCAGCAGCACCCGACAGTTCTACGAGCAGTACTTC

length: 14
D: .
size: .
V: TRBV7-6
J: TRBJ2-1
CDR3: CASSLESGQNEQFF
DNA: TGTGCCAGCAGCTTGGAATCCGGGCAAAATGAGCAGTTCTTC

length: 12
D: .
size: few
V: TRBV5-6
J: TRBJ1-5
CDR3: CASSLGVQPQHF
DNA: TGTGCCAGCAGCTTGGGTGTTCAGCCCCAGCATTTT

length: 17
D: TRBD1
size: .
V: TRBV27
J: TRBJ2-7
CDR3: CASSLSVGDRVSYEQYF
DNA: TGTGCCAGCAGTTTATCGGTGGGGGACAGGGTATCCTACGAGCAGTACTTC

length: 20
D: .
size: .
V: TRBV24-1
J: TRBJ1-2
CDR3: CATSDSAASGLSPFNYGYTF
DNA: TGTGCCACCAGTGATTCCGCCGCTTCAGGGTTGTCCCCTTTTAACTATGGCTACACCTTC

length: 18
D: .
size: .
V: TRBV3-1
J: TRBJ2-6
CDR3: CASSQDGEGSSGANVLTF
DNA: TGTGCCAGCAGCCAAGATGGAGAGGGAAGCTCTGGGGCCAACGTCCTGACTTTC

length: 12
D: TRBD1
size: once
V: TRBV9
J: TRBJ1-2
CDR3: CASMDRGQGYTF
DNA: TGTGCCAGCATGGACAGGGGGCAAGGCTACACCTTC

length: 14
D: .
size: .
V: TRBV30
J: TRBJ2-2
CDR3: CAWSVLKHTGELFF
DNA: TGTGCCTGGAGTGTACTGAAACACACCGGGGAGCTGTTTTTT

length: 15
D: .
size: .
V: TRBV5-1
J: TRBJ2-1
CDR3: CASRGDGSSYNEQFF
DNA: TGCGCCAGCAGAGGAGACGGCAGCTCCTACAATGAGCAGTTCTTC

length: 16
D: .
size: .
V: TRBV25-1
J: TRBJ2-2
CDR3: CASSPTDGIRAGELFF
DNA: TGTGCCAGCAGCCCTACCGATGGGATCAGGGCCGGGGAGCTGTTTTTT

length: 15
D: TRBD2
size: .
V: TRBV2
J: TRBJ2-3
CDR3: CAIPSGRAATDTQYF
DNA: TGTGCCATTCCTAGCGGGAGGGCCGCCACAGATACGCAGTATTTT

length: 18
D: .
size: .
V: TRBV7-9
J: TRBJ2-2
CDR3: CASSGFSRNLPNTGELFF
DNA: TGTGCCAGCAGCGGATTCTCACGAAACCTACCGAACACCGGGGAGCTGTTTTTT

length: 16
D: .
size: .
V: TRBV7-9
J: TRBJ2-3
CDR3: CASSASDFVHPDTQYF
DNA: TGTGCCAGCAGCGCCTCGGACTTCGTACACCCAGATACGCAGTATTTT

length: 18
D: TRBD2
size: .
V: TRBV5-1
J: TRBJ2-1
CDR3: CASSHRSQLAAAYNEQFF
DNA: TGCGCCAGCAGCCACCGATCACAGCTAGCGGCAGCCTACAATGAGCAGTTCTTC

length: 14
D: TRBD1
size: .
V: TRBV3-1
J: TRBJ1-2
CDR3: CASSLDREDYGYTF
DNA: TGTGCCAGCAGCCTAGACAGGGAGGACTATGGCTACACCTTC

length: 15
D: .
size: once
V: TRBV27
J: TRBJ1-5
CDR3: CASSSWGGLHQPQHF
DNA: TGTGCCAGCAGTTCCTGGGGGGGGTTGCATCAGCCCCAGCATTTT

length: 14
D: .
size: .
V: TRBV4-1
J: TRBJ1-2
CDR3: CASSQESSGYGYTF
DNA: TGCGCCAGCAGCCAAGAAAGCTCGGGCTATGGCTACACCTTC

length: 14
D: .
size: .
V: TRBV27
J: TRBJ1-5
CDR3: CASSLVGPTQPQHF
DNA: TGTGCCAGCAGTTTAGTGGGTCCAACGCAGCCCCAGCATTTT

length: 15
D: .
size: few
V: TRBV3-1
J: TRBJ2-7
CDR3: CASSQDPGGQYEQYF
DNA: TGTGCCAGCAGCCAAGATCCAGGGGGGCAGTACGAGCAGTACTTC

length: 15
D: .
size: .
V: TRBV3-1
J: TRBJ1-4
CDR3: CASSPYGSPREKLFF
DNA: TGTGCCAGCAGCCCATACGGGTCTCCCCGGGAAAAACTGTTTTTT

length: 15
D: .
size: .
V: TRBV7-2
J: TRBJ2-3
CDR3: CASSRSRSSTDTQYF
DNA: TGTGCCAGCAGCCGAAGCCGCTCTAGCACAGATACGCAGTATTTT

length: 13
D: .
size: .
V: TRBV28
J: TRBJ1-2
CDR3: CASRGTSNYGYTF
DNA: TGTGCCAGCAGGGGAACCTCTAACTATGGCTACACCTTC

length: 14
D: .
size: .
V: TRBV9
J: TRBJ2-7
CDR3: CASSVSSASYEQYF
DNA: TGTGCCAGCAGCGTTTCTAGCGCGTCCTACGAGCAGTACTTC

length: 17
D: TRBD2
size: .
V: TRBV18
J: TRBJ2-7
CDR3: CASSPLTSSGNFYEQYF
DNA: TGTGCCAGCTCACCGCTGACTAGCAGCGGGAACTTCTACGAGCAGTACTTC

length: 14
D: TRBD1
size: .
V: TRBV5-6
J: TRBJ1-6
CDR3: CASSSTGKNSPLHF
DNA: TGTGCCAGCAGCTCGACAGGGAAGAACTCACCCCTCCACTTT

length: 17
D: .
size: .
V: TRBV6-1
J: TRBJ2-1
CDR3: CASRPGVRGNSYNEQFF
DNA: TGTGCCAGCAGACCCGGGGTTCGAGGGAACTCCTACAATGAGCAGTTCTTC

length: 15
D: .
size: .
V: TRBV5-4
J: TRBJ1-2
CDR3: CASSRERAGGHGYTF
DNA: TGTGCCAGCAGCCGTGAGAGGGCAGGAGGGCATGGCTACACCTTC

length: 11
D: .
size: .
V: TRBV11-2
J: TRBJ1-1
CDR3: CASSLAAEAFF
DNA: TGTGCCAGCAGCTTAGCGGCTGAAGCTTTCTTT

length: 16
D: .
size: .
V: TRBV6-5
J: TRBJ1-6
CDR3: CASSYSGDIVNSPLHF
DNA: TGTGCCAGCAGTTACTCAGGGGACATCGTTAACTCACCCCTCCACTTT

length: 15
D: .
size: .
V: TRBV4-1
J: TRBJ2-1
CDR3: CASSQDSRGKHEQFF
DNA: TGCGCCAGCAGCCAAGATTCCAGGGGCAAACATGAGCAGTTCTTC

length: 15
D: TRBD2
size: .
V: TRBV7-9
J: TRBJ2-5
CDR3: CASSLVRGEEETQYF
DNA: TGTGCCAGCAGCTTGGTTCGGGGGGAGGAAGAGACCCAGTACTTC

length: 12
D: TRBD1
size: .
V: TRBV29-1
J: TRBJ1-2
CDR3: CSGFTGEHGYTF
DNA: TGCAGCGGTTTCACAGGGGAACACGGCTACACCTTC

length: 12
D: .
size: .
V: TRBV30
J: TRBJ2-7
CDR3: CAWSDSSYEQYF
DNA: TGTGCCTGGAGTGACAGCTCCTACGAGCAGTACTTC

length: 15
D: TRBD2
size: .
V: TRBV5-1
J: TRBJ2-1
CDR3: CASSLTSGGSGQQFF
DNA: TGCGCCAGCAGCTTGACTAGCGGAGGCTCGGGACAGCAGTTCTTC

length: 16
D: .
size: .
V: TRBV27
J: TRBJ2-4
CDR3: CASSSQAILAKNIQYF
DNA: TGTGCCAGCAGTTCCCAGGCTATACTAGCCAAAAACATTCAGTACTTC

length: 15
D: .
size: .
V: TRBV12-3/TRBV12-4
J: TRBJ2-1
CDR3: CASSFSPDYYNEQFF
DNA: TGTGCCAGCAGTTTCAGCCCGGACTACTACAATGAGCAGTTCTTC

length: 18
D: .
size: .
V: TRBV9
J: TRBJ1-4
CDR3: CASSVELKDRRSNEKLFF
DNA: TGTGCCAGCAGCGTAGAGTTAAAAGACCGCCGGTCTAATGAAAAACTGTTTTTT

length: 14
D: TRBD1
size: .
V: TRBV10-3
J: TRBJ2-1
CDR3: CAISDGTGSNEQFF
DNA: TGTGCCATCAGTGACGGGACAGGGTCCAATGAGCAGTTCTTC

length: 16
D: TRBD2
size: .
V: TRBV20-1
J: TRBJ2-3
CDR3: CSARDSSGEGTDTQYF
DNA: TGCAGTGCTAGAGATTCAAGCGGGGAGGGCACAGATACGCAGTATTTT

length: 12
D: .
size: .
V: TRBV27
J: TRBJ2-7
CDR3: CASSPRMGEQYF
DNA: TGTGCCAGCAGTCCGCGGATGGGTGAGCAGTACTTC

length: 14
D: TRBD1
size: .
V: TRBV28
J: TRBJ2-7
CDR3: CASSLTGTGEDQYF
DNA: TGTGCCAGCAGTCTCACCGGGACAGGGGAGGATCAGTACTTC

length: 17
D: .
size: .
V: TRBV6-1
J: TRBJ1-1
CDR3: CASLNHPTFGGLTEAFF
DNA: TGTGCCAGCCTAAACCACCCCACATTCGGGGGGCTCACTGAAGCTTTCTTT

length: 15
D: TRBD2
size: .
V: TRBV7-6
J: TRBJ2-1
CDR3: CASSLLAGRFNEQFF
DNA: TGTGCCAGCAGCTTGCTAGCGGGCCGATTCAATGAGCAGTTCTTC

length: 15
D: TRBD1
size: .
V: TRBV4-1
J: TRBJ1-2
CDR3: CASSQDRGQGDGYTF
DNA: TGCGCCAGCAGCCAAGATCGGGGACAGGGGGATGGCTACACCTTC

length: 14
D: .
size: few
V: TRBV6-1
J: TRBJ2-5
CDR3: CASRQDSGQETQYF
DNA: TGTGCCAGCAGGCAGGACAGCGGACAAGAGACCCAGTACTTC

length: 14
D: .
size: .
V: TRBV28
J: TRBJ2-7
CDR3: CASSWGTNDYEQYF
DNA: TGTGCCAGCAGTTGGGGGACAAACGACTACGAGCAGTACTTC

length: 13
D: .
size: .
V: TRBV27
J: TRBJ2-5
CDR3: CASQGTLQETQYF
DNA: TGTGCCAGCCAAGGGACCCTACAAGAAACCCAGTACTTC

length: 12
D: TRBD2
size: .
V: TRBV9
J: TRBJ2-1
CDR3: CASSVAGGPFFF
DNA: TGTGCCAGCAGCGTAGCGGGAGGGCCTTTCTTCTTC

length: 17
D: .
size: .
V: TRBV5-1
J: TRBJ1-5
CDR3: CASSRRAVGGPVQPQHF
DNA: TGCGCCAGCAGCCGACGTGCGGTGGGAGGCCCTGTTCAGCCCCAGCATTTT